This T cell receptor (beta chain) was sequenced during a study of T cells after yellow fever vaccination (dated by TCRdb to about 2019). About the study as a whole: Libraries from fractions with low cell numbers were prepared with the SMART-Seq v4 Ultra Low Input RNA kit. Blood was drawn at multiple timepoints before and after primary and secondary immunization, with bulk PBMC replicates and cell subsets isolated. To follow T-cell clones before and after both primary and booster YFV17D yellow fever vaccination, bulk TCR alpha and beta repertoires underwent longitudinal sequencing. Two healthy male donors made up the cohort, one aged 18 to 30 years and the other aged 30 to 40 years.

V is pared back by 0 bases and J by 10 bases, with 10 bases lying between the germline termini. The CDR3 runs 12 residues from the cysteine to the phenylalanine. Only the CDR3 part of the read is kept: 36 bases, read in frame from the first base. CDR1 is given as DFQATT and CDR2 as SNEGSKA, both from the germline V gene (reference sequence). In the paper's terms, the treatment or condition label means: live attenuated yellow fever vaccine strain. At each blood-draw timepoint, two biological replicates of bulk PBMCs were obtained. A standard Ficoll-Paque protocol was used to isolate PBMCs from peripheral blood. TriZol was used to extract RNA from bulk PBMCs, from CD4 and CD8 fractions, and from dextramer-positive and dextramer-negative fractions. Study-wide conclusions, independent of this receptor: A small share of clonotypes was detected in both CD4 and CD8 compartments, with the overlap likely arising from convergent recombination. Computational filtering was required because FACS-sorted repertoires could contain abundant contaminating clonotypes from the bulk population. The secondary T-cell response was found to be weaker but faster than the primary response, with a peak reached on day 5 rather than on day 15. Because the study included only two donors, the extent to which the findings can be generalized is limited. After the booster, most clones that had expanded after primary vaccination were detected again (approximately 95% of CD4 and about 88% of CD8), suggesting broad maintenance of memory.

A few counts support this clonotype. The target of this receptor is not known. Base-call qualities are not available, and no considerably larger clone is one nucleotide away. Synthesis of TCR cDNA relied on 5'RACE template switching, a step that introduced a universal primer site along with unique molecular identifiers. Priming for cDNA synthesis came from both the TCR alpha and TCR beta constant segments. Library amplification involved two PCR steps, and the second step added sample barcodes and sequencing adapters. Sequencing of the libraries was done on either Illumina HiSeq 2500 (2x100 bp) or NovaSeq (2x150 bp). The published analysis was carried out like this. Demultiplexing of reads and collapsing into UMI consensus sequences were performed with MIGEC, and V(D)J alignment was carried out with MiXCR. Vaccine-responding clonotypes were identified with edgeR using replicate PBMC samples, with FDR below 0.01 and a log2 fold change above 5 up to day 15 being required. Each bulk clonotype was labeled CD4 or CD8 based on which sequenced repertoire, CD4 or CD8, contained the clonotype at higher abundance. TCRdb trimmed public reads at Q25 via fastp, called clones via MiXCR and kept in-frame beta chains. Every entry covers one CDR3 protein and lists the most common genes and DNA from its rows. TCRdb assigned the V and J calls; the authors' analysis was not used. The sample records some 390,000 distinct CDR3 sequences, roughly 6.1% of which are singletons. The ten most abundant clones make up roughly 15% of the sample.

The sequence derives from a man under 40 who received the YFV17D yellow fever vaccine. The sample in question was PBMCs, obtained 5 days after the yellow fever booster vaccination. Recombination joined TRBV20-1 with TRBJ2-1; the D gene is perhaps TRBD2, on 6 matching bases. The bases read TGCAGTGCTAGAGATTTTGGAGGGGAGCAGTTCTTC. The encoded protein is CSARDFGGEQFF.